This T cell receptor (beta chain) was recorded in a study of blood T cell repertoires in COVID-19 (dated by TCRdb to about 2020). In terms of the full investigation: Samples covering the acute and convalescent phases of COVID-19 were provided by collaborators in the United States, Italy and Spain. Subjects who had been exposed to COVID-19, were actively infected with it, or had recovered from it provided the deeply sampled blood TCRbeta repertoires that made up the dataset. A freely available public database, intended as a resource for researchers studying the immune response to SARS-CoV-2, is where the repertoires were released. The samples were drawn from two sources: the first 160 participants of the ongoing ImmuneRACE study, and fewer than 1,500 subjects contributed by 6 global collaborators. The material from the prospective study consisted of cDNA or gDNA derived from T cells, B-cell-depleted T cells, or PBMCs. Nearly every sample came with metadata listing a de-identified subject ID, COVID-19 status, age in years and sex. Where HLA class I and class II types were available, the types were taken from metadata supplied by the sample provider, not from assay-based typing. What the authors observed across the whole study: Clinical and demographic metadata were provided uncurated, with the amount varying by source and participant.

Collaborating institutions collected whole blood in K2EDTA tubes following their own protocols. For TCRbeta analysis, collaborator samples were shipped as frozen whole blood, as isolated PBMCs, or as DNA extracted from either sample type. TCRbeta CDR3 regions were amplified from genomic DNA by means of the immunoSEQ Assay, a bias-controlled multiplex PCR. Turning to the authors' computational methods: The number of nucleated cells in each sample was estimated by amplification of reference gene primers within the assay. Sequence reads were collapsed and filtered to measure the absolute abundance of every unique TCRbeta CDR3 rearrangement. For each sample, productive Simpson clonality was calculated as the square root of Simpson's diversity index over productive rearrangements. As stored in TCRdb, this immuneACCESS dataset retains in-frame rearrangements with V and J assigned. A fraction of the clones does not appear; measured against another copy, unresolved V genes explain less than half of the discrepancy, and the remainder lacks a known reason. Clone size and the V and J calls come from that table; the DNA yielded D and trimming. In this sample the table shows tens of thousands of clones, roughly 89% of which occur a single time. 5% to 6.5% of the sample is taken by the ten largest.

To note about this clone: Its antigen target is currently unknown. Base qualities are not at hand, and no much larger clone is one base apart.

The CDR3 numbers 18 residues from cysteine through phenylalanine. Just CDR3 DNA is preserved here, 54 bases in frame from base 1. V has 8 bases trimmed and J has 0 bases trimmed; junction bases matching no gene number 9. The germline V gene (reference sequence) provides CDR1 LNHDA and CDR2 SQIVND. The sequence was collected from a man aged 55 to 70 with acute or convalescent COVID-19. The chain couples TRBV19 to TRBJ2-1; 14 bases in the junction line up with TRBD2. Sequencing was carried out using peripheral blood. The DNA reads TGTGCCAGTTCACCCGGGACTAGCGGGGGAGTCTCCTACAATGAGCAGTTCTTC. This encodes CASSPGTSGGVSYNEQFF.